The 6 T cell receptor beta chains presented below share a single source sample, sequenced in a study of T cell responses to AZD1222 COVID-19 vaccine. Only in-frame clones appear in the TCRdb table, and some are missing; sequencing was by immunoSEQ multiplex PCR. The sample lists 120,000 or so clones; approximately 88% were seen once. The sample in question was peripheral blood, obtained on day 0 of AZD1222 vaccination. The source is an adult in good health.

V gene TRBV7-2 combines with J gene TRBJ1-1; unclear D gene. V was clipped by 5 bases and J by 1 base, with 8 bases between them. The CDR3 has 13 residues. Per the germline V gene, CDR1 is SGHTA and CDR2 is FQGNSA. The CDR3 is CASSHMANTEAFF. The CDR3 nucleotides are TGTGCCAGCAGCCACATGGCGAACACTGAAGCTTTCTTT.

The rearrangement links TRBV4-2 to TRBJ2-3; 13 positions agree with TRBD2. V dropped 4 bases and J dropped 4; count of bases not matched to a gene: 5. This CDR3 is 16 amino acids long. Germline V gene lookup returns CDR1 LGHNA and CDR2 YNFKEQ. CDR3 DNA: TGTGCCAGCAGCCCGCAGGGACTAGCGGGGTCAGATACGCAGTATTTT. It specifies CASSPQGLAGSDTQYF.

The chain employs TRBV2 and TRBJ1-3; D perhaps matches TRBD1 (6 bases). Germline lookup yields CDR1 SNHLY and CDR2 FYNNEI. The V end lost 7 bases, the J end lost 0 bases, and 13 bases lay between the germline ends. CDR3 length: 15 amino acids. This CDR3 is CASITGPSSGNTIYF. The CDR3 DNA reads as TGTGCCAGCATAACAGGGCCTAGCTCTGGAAACACCATATATTTT.

The chain couples TRBV21-1 to TRBJ2-7; the listed D gene, TRBD1, was not tested against the DNA. TRBV21-1 is flagged as a pseudogene. The CDR3 is 13 residues long. The CDR3 coding sequence is TGTGCCAGGATAGGGACAGGGACCTACGAGCAGTACTTC. Residues: CARIGTGTYEQYF.

The chain links TRBV6-5 to TRBJ1-2, with D uncertain. Trimming stripped 6 bases from V and 8 bases from J, with 10 bases between. CDR1 and CDR2 (germline): MNHEY, SVGAGI. The CDR3 totals 11 residues. The CDR3 region is CASRALGGYTF. For the CDR3, the DNA is TGTGCCAGCAGAGCTCTGGGGGGCTACACCTTC.

The V and J genes are TRBV23-1 and TRBJ2-1, with D possibly matching TRBD2 (6 bases). TRBV23-1 counts as an open reading frame of uncertain function. The germline V and J ends were trimmed by 4 bases and 2 bases, with 9 bases remaining between them. There are 14 residues in the CDR3. This CDR3 reads CASSPGGAYNEQFF. The CDR3 DNA sequence: TGCGCCAGCAGTCCAGGCGGGGCCTACAATGAGCAGTTCTTC.